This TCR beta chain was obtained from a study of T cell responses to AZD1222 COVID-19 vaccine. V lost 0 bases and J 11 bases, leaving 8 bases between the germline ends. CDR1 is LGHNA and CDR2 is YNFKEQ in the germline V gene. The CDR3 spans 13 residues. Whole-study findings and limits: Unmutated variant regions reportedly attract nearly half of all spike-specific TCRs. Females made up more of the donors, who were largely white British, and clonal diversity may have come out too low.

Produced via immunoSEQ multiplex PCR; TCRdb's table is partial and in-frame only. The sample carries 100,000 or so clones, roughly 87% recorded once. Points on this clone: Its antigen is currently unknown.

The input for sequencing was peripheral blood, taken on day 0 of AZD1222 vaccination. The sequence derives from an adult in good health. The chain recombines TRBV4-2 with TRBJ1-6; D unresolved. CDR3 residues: CASSQDSRPPLHF. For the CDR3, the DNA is TGTGCCAGCAGCCAAGACTCAAGACCACCCCTCCACTTT.